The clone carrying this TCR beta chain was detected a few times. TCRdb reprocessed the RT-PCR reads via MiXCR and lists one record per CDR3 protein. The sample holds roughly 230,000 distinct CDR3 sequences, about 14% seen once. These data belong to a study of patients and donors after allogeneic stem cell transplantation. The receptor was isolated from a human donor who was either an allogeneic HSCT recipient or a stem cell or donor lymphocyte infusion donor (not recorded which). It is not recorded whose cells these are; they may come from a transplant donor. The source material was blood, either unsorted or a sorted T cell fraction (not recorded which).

The CDR3 is CASSFGAAGNYGYTF. For the CDR3, the DNA is TGTGCCAGCAGCTTTGGGGCAGCCGGGAACTATGGCTACACCTTC. The chain links TRBV7-2 to TRBJ1-2; D is possibly TRBD1 (5 bases). Trimming removed 3 bases at V and 2 bases at J, with 13 bases between. CDR3 length: 15 amino acids. Germline V gene lookup returns CDR1 SGHTA and CDR2 FQGNSA.